These 21 T cell receptor beta chains came from one sample sequenced in a study of T cells in Graves' hyperthyroidism and ophthalmopathy. RNA transcripts served as the template for amplifying TCR beta CDR3 regions. HTBI primers were employed in a first-round RT-PCR of the TCR CDR3. TCRdb called the multiplex PCR reads again in MiXCR, with one record for every CDR3 protein. The sample holds 310,000 or so distinct CDR3 sequences; about 17% are singletons and the top ten take around 57%. Sequencing was performed on blood. These receptors originate from a woman aged 55-70 years with Graves' ophthalmopathy.

This clonotype was observed at least ten times. CDR3 in DNA: TGTGCCAGCAGCCGGGTTAGCAATCAGCCCCAGCATTTT. Amino acid sequence: CASSRVSNQPQHF. V usage is TRBV28 and J usage is TRBJ1-5; D is undetermined. Trimming cost V 6 bases and J 0 bases, with 6 bases left between them. Germline V lookup: CDR1 MDHEN, CDR2 SYDVKM. The CDR3 consists of 13 residues.

The chain employs TRBV4-2 and TRBJ2-7; TRBD1 agrees at 9 bases. V gave up 4 bases and J gave up 7 bases; unmatched junction bases: 8. This CDR3 is 14 amino acids long. Germline loops: CDR1 LGHNA, CDR2 YNFKEQ. This chain's CDR3 is CASSLNDRGREQYF. The CDR3 DNA reads as TGTGCCAGCAGCCTTAATGACAGGGGGAGGGAGCAGTACTTC.

This clonotype has just a few counts. This chain joins TRBV20-1 and TRBJ2-1; tentatively, D is TRBD2 (9 bases). The CDR3 loop spans 14 amino acids. The germline V gene has CDR1 DFQATT and CDR2 SNEGSKA (reference sequence). Trimming removed 6 bases from V and 7 bases from J, with 19 bases in between. DNA for the CDR3: TGCAGTGCCAGGGGGCGGGAGGGATATAATGAGCAGTTCTTC. The encoded protein is CSARGREGYNEQFF.

The gene calls are TRBV6-1 and TRBJ2-5, with no clear D. CDR1 MNHNS and CDR2 SASEGT come from the germline V gene. This CDR3 contains 16 residues. Trimming removed 1 base at V and 2 bases at J, with 14 bases between. The CDR3 sequence is CASSEGGALGQETQYF. Here the CDR3 DNA reads TGTGCCAGCAGTGAAGGGGGTGCCCTTGGGCAAGAGACCCAGTACTTC.

This clonotype has ten or more counts. This sequence joins TRBV6-1 and TRBJ2-5, with D possibly being TRBD2 (6 bases). CDR1 MNHNS and CDR2 SASEGT come from the germline V gene. Trimming cost V 8 bases and J 2 bases, with 9 bases left between them. The CDR3 contains 12 residues. CDR3: CASGLTQETQYF. CDR3 in DNA: TGTGCCAGCGGACTAACTCAAGAGACCCAGTACTTC.

This clonotype was seen a few times. The chain couples TRBV29-1 to TRBJ2-5; no firm D call. Germline V CDR1 and CDR2: SQVTM, ANQGSEA. Between the trimmed V and J ends, which lost 1 base and 3 bases, there was a span of 9 bases. The CDR3 runs to 13 residues. The CDR3 sequence: CSVEVWIKETQYF. The CDR3 DNA follows: TGCAGCGTTGAAGTTTGGATTAAAGAGACCCAGTACTTC.

This rearrangement joins TRBV27 to TRBJ2-6; 9 bases fit TRBD1. Losses at the gene ends were 5 bases for V and 12 bases for J; bases not matched to a gene: 11. This CDR3 spans 15 amino acids. The germline V gene has CDR1 MNHEY and CDR2 SMNVEV (reference sequence). The CDR3 loop reads CASSIYRDRVSVLTF. In nucleotides, the CDR3 is TGTGCCAGCAGTATCTACAGGGACAGGGTCAGCGTCCTGACTTTC.

With respect to this clonotype: A much larger clone differs by one base, so this may be a read error. This chain links TRBV13 with TRBJ1-2, with D unresolved. The V gene's germline CDR1 is PRHDT and CDR2 FYEKMQ (reference sequence). Trimming cost V 4 bases and J 6 bases, with 12 bases left between them. The CDR3 is 13 amino acids. CDR3 in DNA: TGTGCCAGCAGCTCAGACACTGCCAATGGCTACACCTTC. Protein product: CASSSDTANGYTF.

This clonotype was recorded at least ten times. The rearrangement uses TRBV7-9 and TRBJ1-1; D unresolved. V was cut by 1 base and J by 1 base, with 10 bases left in between. CDR1 and CDR2 from the germline V gene are SEHNR and FQNEAQ (reference sequence). This CDR3 comprises 15 residues. The CDR3 nucleotides are TGTGCCAGCAGCTTAGGAGGCAGTCCGAACACTGAAGCTTTCTTT. Residues: CASSLGGSPNTEAFF. The variable domain in full, completed from reference TRBV7-9 and TRBJ1-1, reads DTGVSQNPRHKITKRGQNVTFRCDPISEHNRLYWYRQTLGQGPEFLTYFQNEAQLEKSRLLSDRFSAERPKGSFSTLEIQRTEQGDSAMYLCASSLGGSPNTEAFFGQGTRLTVV.

In regard to this clonotype: A much larger clone differs by one base, so this may be a read error. V usage is TRBV7-2 and J usage is TRBJ1-4; 8 bases are a match to TRBD1. The CDR3 loop spans 15 amino acids. Germline CDR1 is SGHTA and CDR2 is FQGNSA. The trim removed 4 bases at V and 1 base at J, leaving 2 bases unmatched. The CDR3 region is CASSSDRGTNEKLFF. CDR3 coding DNA: TGTGCCAGCAGCTCTGACAGGGGAACTAATGAAAAACTGTTTTTT. Combining the CDR3 with reference TRBV7-2 and TRBJ1-4 gives the whole variable domain GAGVSQSPSNKVTEKGKDVELRCDPISGHTALYWYRQSLGQGLEFLIYFQGNSAPDKSGLPSDRFSAERTGGSVSTLTIQRTQQEDSAVYLCASSSDRGTNEKLFFGSGTQLSVL.

The table lists this clonotype with a few counts. This chain links TRBV18 with TRBJ2-7, with 10 positions matching TRBD1. Trimming took 5 bases from V and 2 from J; bases not matched to a gene: 6. The germline CDR1 and CDR2 sequences are KGHSH and LQKENI. The CDR3 loop spans 15 amino acids. The CDR3 region has the DNA TGTGCCAGCTCAGAGAGACAGGGGGCGGCCTACGAGCAGTACTTC. Translated, it gives CASSERQGAAYEQYF.

This clonotype was counted many times. CDR3 nucleotides: TGTGCCAGCAGTTCAGGGGGCTTTGGGGCCAACGTCCTGACTTTC. Translating gives CASSSGGFGANVLTF. The chain couples TRBV2 to TRBJ2-6, with 8 bases identical to TRBD1. Unmatched junction bases numbered 3, after V lost 5 bases and J lost 3 bases. CDR1 is SNHLY and CDR2 is FYNNEI in the germline V gene. This CDR3 has 15 residues.

V usage is TRBV9 and J usage is TRBJ2-1; maybe TRBD2 (6 bases). Germline values: CDR1 SGDLS, CDR2 YYNGEE. This CDR3 has 16 residues. V was pared by 4 bases and J by 0 bases, with 14 bases between. The CDR3 bases are TGTGCCAGCAGCCTTAGTGGAGGGGCCTCCTACAATGAGCAGTTCTTC. It yields the protein CASSLSGGASYNEQFF.

This clonotype has ten or more counts. The chain has TRBV5-5 and TRBJ1-4; D uncertain. The CDR3 spans 14 residues. Trimming took 7 bases from V and 7 from J, leaving 17 bases between them. The germline V gene has CDR1 SGHKS and CDR2 YYEKEE (reference sequence). As DNA, the CDR3 is TGTGCCAGCGGCCAAGGCAGCAGAATTGAAAAACTGTTTTTT. Translating it yields CASGQGSRIEKLFF.

This clonotype was counted between two and nine times. The chain links TRBV11-2 to TRBJ1-2; possibly TRBD1 for D (5 bases). The CDR3 has 15 amino acids. V was pared by 5 bases and J by 2 bases, with 15 bases between. The germline CDR1 and CDR2 sequences are SGHAT and FQNNGV. CDR3 bases: TGTGCCAGCAGCCCGATGGGAGGGGCGAACTATGGCTACACCTTC. This gives the protein CASSPMGGANYGYTF.

Note on this clonotype: This may be a read error: a much more frequent sequence differs by one nucleotide. This sequence joins TRBV3-1 and TRBJ2-1, with D perhaps being TRBD1 or TRBD2 (7 bases each). CDR3 length: 14 residues. V gave up 3 bases and J gave up 10 bases, with 16 bases separating them. Germline CDR1 LGHDT, CDR2 YNNKEL (reference sequence). DNA for the CDR3: TGTGCCAGCAGCCATACCGACAGGGAGGGCGAGCAGTTCTTC. Amino acids: CASSHTDREGEQFF.

In its sample, this clonotype was seen many times. The V gene is TRBV5-5, the J gene TRBJ2-2, with D unresolved. In germline, CDR1 is SGHKS, CDR2 YYEKEE (reference sequence). The CDR3 has 16 residues. V shed 2 bases and J shed 4 bases, with 15 bases lying between them. The CDR3 spells CASSFGPDGVTGELFF. The DNA for the CDR3 is TGTGCCAGCAGCTTCGGACCCGATGGGGTCACCGGGGAGCTGTTTTTT.

This clonotype was recorded many times. This chain connects TRBV2 to TRBJ2-1; 13 bases agree with TRBD2. Germline CDR1 reads SNHLY; CDR2 reads FYNNEI. The length of the CDR3 is 20 residues. The ends lost 6 bases at V and 0 bases at J; junction bases unmatched: 14. CDR3 coding DNA: TGTGCCAGCAGAGAGCCGATGGGGACTAGCGGGGTCAGCTCCTACAATGAGCAGTTCTTC. Translated, it gives CASREPMGTSGVSSYNEQFF.

There are many counts of this clonotype. For the CDR3, the DNA is TGTGCCAGCAGCGACCCGGGGGGGCTCCCTTCAAATCAGCCCCAGCATTTT. Protein: CASSDPGGLPSNQPQHF. The genes are TRBV2 and TRBJ1-5; tentatively, D is TRBD1 (6 bases). Germline CDR1 and CDR2: SNHLY and FYNNEI. With 6 bases removed from V and 4 bases from J, the gap between germline ends came to 22 bases. The CDR3 extends over 17 amino acids.

This clonotype was recorded many times. The chain combines TRBV18 with TRBJ1-5, with D maybe TRBD1 (5 bases). The CDR3 is 15 amino acids. Germline CDR1 reads KGHSH; CDR2 reads LQKENI. V was clipped by 5 bases and J by 0 bases, with 11 bases between them. The CDR3 reads CASSGGIGSNQPQHF. Here the CDR3 DNA reads TGTGCCAGCTCAGGGGGGATCGGTAGCAATCAGCCCCAGCATTTT.

This clonotype came up many times. The chain uses TRBV5-1 and TRBJ2-3; TRBD1 aligns across 7 bases. V was clipped by 4 bases and J by 14 bases; unmatched bases: 10. The CDR3 spans 12 residues. Germline V lookup: CDR1 SGHRS, CDR2 YFSETQ. The CDR3 DNA sequence: TGCGCCAGCAGCACCCGGGACAGCGAATTGTATTTT. Translated: CASSTRDSELYF. Supplemented by reference TRBV5-1 and TRBJ2-3, the full variable domain reads KAGVTQTPRYLIKTRGQQVTLSCSPISGHRSVSWYQQTPGQGLQFLFEYFSETQRNKGNFPGRFSGRQFSNSRSEMNVSTLELGDSALYLCASSTRDSELYFGPGTRLTVL.